This TCR beta chain was captured by sequencing in a study of shared clonotypes between healthy human individuals. Whole-study context: Each donor's CD8 memory used one plate, CD8 naive two, each CD4 subset three.

Terminally differentiated effector memory CD45RA+ cells were excluded from the naive CD8 cells, which were CD45RO-negative and positively selected for CCR7. Each of the donors was a healthy adult who was HIV-negative and had not had a recent acute infection or vaccination. Points from the study as a whole: Clonotypes shared by all four sorted-subset donors had higher generation probabilities than non-shared clonotypes.

The repertoire was sequenced with immunoSEQ multiplex PCR; TCRdb's copy has only in-frame clones and lacks some. The sample holds millions of clones, roughly 94% seen once. This clone was picked up one time. Its target is unknown. The CDR3 covers 15 residues. V lost 5 bases and J lost 0, with 13 bases in between. Germline-derived CDR1 and CDR2 are MGHRA and YSYEKL. The chain links TRBV4-1 to TRBJ1-2, with D possibly matching TRBD1 (6 bases). The sample was naive CD8+ T cells sorted from blood. This sequence was found in a man between 18 and 35 years old in good health. The CDR3 nucleotides read TGCGCCAGCAGCGCCCGGGACACCACTAACTATGGCTACACCTTC. Translating it yields CASSARDTTNYGYTF.